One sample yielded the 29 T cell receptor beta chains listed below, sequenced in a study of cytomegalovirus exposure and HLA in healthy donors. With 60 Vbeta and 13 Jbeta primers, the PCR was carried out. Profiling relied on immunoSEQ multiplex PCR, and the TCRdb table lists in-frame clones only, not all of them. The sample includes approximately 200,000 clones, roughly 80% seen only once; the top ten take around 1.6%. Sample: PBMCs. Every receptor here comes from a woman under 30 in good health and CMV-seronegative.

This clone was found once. CDR3 DNA: TGTGCCAGCAGCTTAAGGTGGTTCGGGAACGAGCAGTACTTC. Encoded protein: CASSLRWFGNEQYF. This chain links TRBV7-2 with TRBJ2-7; weak D call: TRBD2 (5 bases). V was shortened by 2 bases and J by 5 bases, with 13 bases between the two germline ends. The germline V gene encodes CDR1 SGHTA and CDR2 FQGNSA. The CDR3 runs 14 residues.

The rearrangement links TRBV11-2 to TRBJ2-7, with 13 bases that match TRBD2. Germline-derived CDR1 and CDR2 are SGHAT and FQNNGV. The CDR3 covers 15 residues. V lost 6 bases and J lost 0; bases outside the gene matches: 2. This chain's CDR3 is CASRRTSGSSYEQYF. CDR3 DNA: TGTGCCAGCAGACGGACTAGCGGGAGCTCCTACGAGCAGTACTTC.

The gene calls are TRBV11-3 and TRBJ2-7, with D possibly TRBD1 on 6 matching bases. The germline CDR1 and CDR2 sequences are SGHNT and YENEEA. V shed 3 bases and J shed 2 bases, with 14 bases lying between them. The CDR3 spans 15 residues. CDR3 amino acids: CASSLGASETYEQYF. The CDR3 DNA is TGTGCCAGCAGCTTGGGGGCATCAGAGACCTACGAGCAGTACTTC.

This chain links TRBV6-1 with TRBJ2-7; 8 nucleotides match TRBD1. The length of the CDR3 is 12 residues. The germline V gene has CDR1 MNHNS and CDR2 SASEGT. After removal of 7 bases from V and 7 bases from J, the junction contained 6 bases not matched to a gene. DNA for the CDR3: TGTGCCAGCACCCAGGGGGCGGGAGAGCAGTACTTC. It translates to CASTQGAGEQYF.

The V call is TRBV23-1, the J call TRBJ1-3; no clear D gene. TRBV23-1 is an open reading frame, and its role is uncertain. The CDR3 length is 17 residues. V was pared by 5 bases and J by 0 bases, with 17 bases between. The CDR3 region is CASSTGGMMLSGNTIYF. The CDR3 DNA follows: TGCGCCAGCAGTACCGGCGGGATGATGCTCTCTGGAAACACCATATATTTT.

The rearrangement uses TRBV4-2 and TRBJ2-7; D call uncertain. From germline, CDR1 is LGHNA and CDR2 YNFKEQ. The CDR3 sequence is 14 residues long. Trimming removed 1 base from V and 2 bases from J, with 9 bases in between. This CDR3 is CASSQGRGTYEQYF. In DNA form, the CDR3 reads TGTGCCAGCAGCCAAGGGAGAGGAACCTACGAGCAGTACTTC.

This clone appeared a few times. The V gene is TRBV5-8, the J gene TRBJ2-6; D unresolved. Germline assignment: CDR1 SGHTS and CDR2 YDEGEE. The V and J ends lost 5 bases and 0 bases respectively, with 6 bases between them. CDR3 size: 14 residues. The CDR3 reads CASSRDSGANVLTF. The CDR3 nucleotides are TGTGCCAGCAGTCGCGACTCTGGGGCCAACGTCCTGACTTTC.

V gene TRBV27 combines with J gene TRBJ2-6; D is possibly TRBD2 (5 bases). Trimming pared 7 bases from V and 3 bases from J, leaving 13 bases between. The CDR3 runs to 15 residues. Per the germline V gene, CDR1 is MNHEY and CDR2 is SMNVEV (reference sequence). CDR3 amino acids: CASTATGNGANVLTF. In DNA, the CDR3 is TGTGCCAGCACTGCTACGGGGAATGGGGCCAACGTCCTGACTTTC.

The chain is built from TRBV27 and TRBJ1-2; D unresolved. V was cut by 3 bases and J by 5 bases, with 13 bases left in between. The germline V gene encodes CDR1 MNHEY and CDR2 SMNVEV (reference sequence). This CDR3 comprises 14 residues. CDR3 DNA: TGTGCCAGCAGTTTCTCGGGGATCGGATATGGCTACACCTTC. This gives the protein CASSFSGIGYGYTF.

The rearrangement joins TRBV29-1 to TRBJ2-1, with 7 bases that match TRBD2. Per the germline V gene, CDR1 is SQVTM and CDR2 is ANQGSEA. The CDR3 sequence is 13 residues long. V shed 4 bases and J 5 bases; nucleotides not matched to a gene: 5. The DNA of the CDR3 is TGCAGCGTTGGGTCTAGCGGCCACAATGAGCAGTTCTTC. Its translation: CSVGSSGHNEQFF.

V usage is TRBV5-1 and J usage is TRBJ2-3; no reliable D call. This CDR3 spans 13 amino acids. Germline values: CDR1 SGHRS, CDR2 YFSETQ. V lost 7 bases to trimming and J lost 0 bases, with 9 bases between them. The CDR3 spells CASSSLSTDTQYF. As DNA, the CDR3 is TGCGCCAGCTCGAGCCTAAGCACAGATACGCAGTATTTT. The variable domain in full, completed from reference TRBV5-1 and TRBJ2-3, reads KAGVTQTPRYLIKTRGQQVTLSCSPISGHRSVSWYQQTPGQGLQFLFEYFSETQRNKGNFPGRFSGRQFSNSRSEMNVSTLELGDSALYLCASSSLSTDTQYFGPGTRLTVL.

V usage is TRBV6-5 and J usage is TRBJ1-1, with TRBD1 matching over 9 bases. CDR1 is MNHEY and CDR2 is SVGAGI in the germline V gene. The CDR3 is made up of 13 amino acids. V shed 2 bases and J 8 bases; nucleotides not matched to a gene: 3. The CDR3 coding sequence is TGTGCCAGCAGTTACCGGGACAGGGAGGAAGCTTTCTTT. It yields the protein CASSYRDREEAFF.

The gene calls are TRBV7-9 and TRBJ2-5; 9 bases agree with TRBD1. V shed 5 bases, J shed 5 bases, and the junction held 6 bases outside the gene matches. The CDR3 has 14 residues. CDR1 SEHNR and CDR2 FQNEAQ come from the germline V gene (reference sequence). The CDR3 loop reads CASSLQGAGETQYF. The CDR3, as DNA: TGTGCCAGCAGCCTACAGGGGGCCGGGGAGACCCAGTACTTC.

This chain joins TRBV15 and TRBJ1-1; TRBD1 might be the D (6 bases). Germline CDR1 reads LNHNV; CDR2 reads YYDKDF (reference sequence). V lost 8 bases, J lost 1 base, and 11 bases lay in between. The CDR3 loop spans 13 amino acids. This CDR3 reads CATLQGTNTEAFF. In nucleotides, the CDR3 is TGTGCCACCCTTCAGGGGACGAACACTGAAGCTTTCTTT.

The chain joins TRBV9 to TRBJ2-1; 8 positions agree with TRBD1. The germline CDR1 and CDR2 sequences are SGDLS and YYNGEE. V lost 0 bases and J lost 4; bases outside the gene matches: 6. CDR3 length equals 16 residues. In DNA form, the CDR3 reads TGTGCCAGCAGCGTAGTGCCCGGGACAGGTTACAATGAGCAGTTCTTC. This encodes CASSVVPGTGYNEQFF.

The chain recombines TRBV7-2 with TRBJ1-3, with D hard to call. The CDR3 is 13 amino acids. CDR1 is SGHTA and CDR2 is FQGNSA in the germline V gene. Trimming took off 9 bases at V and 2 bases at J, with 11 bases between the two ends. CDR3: CASRTPPGNTIYF. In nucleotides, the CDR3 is TGTGCCAGTAGAACCCCCCCTGGAAACACCATATATTTT.

CDR3: CASSPTTDGGAEAFF. The CDR3 DNA is TGTGCCAGCTCACCAACGACAGACGGTGGGGCTGAAGCTTTCTTT. V gene TRBV18 combines with J gene TRBJ1-1; a weak D match, TRBD1 (5 bases). The CDR3 has 15 residues. The germline gives CDR1 KGHSH, CDR2 LQKENI. V gave up 2 bases and J gave up 6 bases, with 16 bases separating them. Supplemented by reference TRBV18 and TRBJ1-1, the full variable domain reads NAGVMQNPRHLVRRRGQEARLRCSPMKGHSHVYWYRQLPEEGLKFMVYLQKENIIDESGMPKERFSAEFPKEGPSILRIQQVVRGDSAAYFCASSPTTDGGAEAFFGQGTRLTVV.

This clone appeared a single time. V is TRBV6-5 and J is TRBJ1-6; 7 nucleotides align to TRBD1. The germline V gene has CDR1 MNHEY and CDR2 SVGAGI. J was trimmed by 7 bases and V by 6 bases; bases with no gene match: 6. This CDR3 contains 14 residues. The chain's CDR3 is CASRSVQGNSPLHF. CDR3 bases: TGTGCCAGCAGATCGGTACAGGGGAATTCACCCCTCCACTTT.

This CDR3 is CASSLPRGVYGYTF. The CDR3 region has the DNA TGTGCCAGCAGCTTGCCCAGGGGCGTCTATGGCTACACCTTC. V gene TRBV5-8 combines with J gene TRBJ1-2; tentative D call: TRBD1 (6 bases). The CDR3 runs 14 residues. Between the trimmed V and J ends, which lost 1 base and 4 bases, there was a span of 11 bases. Germline V lookup: CDR1 SGHTS, CDR2 YDEGEE.

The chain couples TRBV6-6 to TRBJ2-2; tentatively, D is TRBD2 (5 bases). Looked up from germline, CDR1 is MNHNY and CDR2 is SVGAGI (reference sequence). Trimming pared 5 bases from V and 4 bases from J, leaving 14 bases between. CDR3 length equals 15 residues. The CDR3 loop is CASSASGSFTGELFF. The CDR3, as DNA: TGTGCCAGCAGTGCGTCTGGGAGTTTCACCGGGGAGCTGTTTTTT.

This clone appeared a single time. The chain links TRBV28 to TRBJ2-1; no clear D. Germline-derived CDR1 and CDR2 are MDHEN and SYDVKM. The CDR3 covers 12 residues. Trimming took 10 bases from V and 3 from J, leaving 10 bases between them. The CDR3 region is CATKRIYNEQFF. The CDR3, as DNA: TGTGCCACCAAGAGGATCTACAATGAGCAGTTCTTC.

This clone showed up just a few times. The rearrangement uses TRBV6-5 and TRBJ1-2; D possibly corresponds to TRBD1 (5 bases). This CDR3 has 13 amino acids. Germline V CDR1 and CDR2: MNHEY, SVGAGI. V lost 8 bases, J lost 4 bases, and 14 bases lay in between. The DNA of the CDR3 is TGTGCCAGCGGCCTGGTGGGGGGCTATGGCTACACCTTC. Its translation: CASGLVGGYGYTF.

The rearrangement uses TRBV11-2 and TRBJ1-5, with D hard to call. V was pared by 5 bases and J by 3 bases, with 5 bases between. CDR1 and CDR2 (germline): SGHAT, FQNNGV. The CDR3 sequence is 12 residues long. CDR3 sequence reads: CASSPLNQPQHF. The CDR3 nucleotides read TGTGCCAGCAGCCCCCTCAATCAGCCCCAGCATTTT.

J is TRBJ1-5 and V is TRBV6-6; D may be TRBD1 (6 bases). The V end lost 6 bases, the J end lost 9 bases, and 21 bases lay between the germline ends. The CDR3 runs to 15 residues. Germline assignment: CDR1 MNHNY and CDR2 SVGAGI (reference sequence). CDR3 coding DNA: TGTGCCAGCAGCCCGGGGGGCCCGAGAGGACTGCCCCAGCATTTT. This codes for CASSPGGPRGLPQHF.

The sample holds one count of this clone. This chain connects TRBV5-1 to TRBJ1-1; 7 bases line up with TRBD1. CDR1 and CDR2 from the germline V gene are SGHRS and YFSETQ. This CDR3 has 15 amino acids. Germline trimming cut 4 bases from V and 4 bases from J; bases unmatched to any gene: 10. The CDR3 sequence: CASSDRTGVSTEAFF. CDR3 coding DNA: TGCGCCAGCAGCGATCGAACAGGGGTAAGCACTGAAGCTTTCTTT.

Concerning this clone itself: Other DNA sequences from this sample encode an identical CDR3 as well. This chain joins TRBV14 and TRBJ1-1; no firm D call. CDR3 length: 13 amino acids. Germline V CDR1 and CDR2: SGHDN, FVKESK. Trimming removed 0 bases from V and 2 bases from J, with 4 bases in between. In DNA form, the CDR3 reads TGTGCCAGCAGCCAAGACAGAAACACTGAAGCTTTCTTT. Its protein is CASSQDRNTEAFF.

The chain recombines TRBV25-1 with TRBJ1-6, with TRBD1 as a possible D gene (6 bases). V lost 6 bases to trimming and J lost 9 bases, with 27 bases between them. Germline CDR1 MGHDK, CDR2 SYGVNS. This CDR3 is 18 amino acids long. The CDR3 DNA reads TGTGCCAGCAGGCTTTTCTCCCAACAGGGCCCTAGTTCTTCACCCCTCCACTTT. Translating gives CASRLFSQQGPSSSPLHF.

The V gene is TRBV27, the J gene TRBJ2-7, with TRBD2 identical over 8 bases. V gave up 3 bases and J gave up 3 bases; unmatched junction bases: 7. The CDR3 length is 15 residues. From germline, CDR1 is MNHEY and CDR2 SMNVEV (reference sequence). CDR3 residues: CASSLGAGGFYEQYF. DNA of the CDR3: TGTGCCAGCAGTTTGGGGGCGGGAGGTTTCTACGAGCAGTACTTC.

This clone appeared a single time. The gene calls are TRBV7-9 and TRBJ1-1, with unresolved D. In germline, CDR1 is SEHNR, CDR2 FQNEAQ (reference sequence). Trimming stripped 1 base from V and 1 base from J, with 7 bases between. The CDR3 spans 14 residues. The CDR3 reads CASSLGWQNTEAFF. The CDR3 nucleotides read TGTGCCAGCAGCTTAGGATGGCAGAACACTGAAGCTTTCTTT.